The rows below give T cell receptor beta chains drawn from one sample of a study of blood T cell repertoires in COVID-19. Clones were read by immunoSEQ multiplex PCR, and TCRdb kept only the in-frame ones, dropping some. The sample yields about 220,000 clones, 80% to 90% seen once. Sequencing was carried out using peripheral blood. The receptors derive from a man aged 25-45 years with active or convalescent COVID-19. Each CDR3 is given with its conserved first and last residue. D genes are given only for firm matches. Expanded clones are given a class, and other clones once, few, many or no size at all.

clone size: -; J gene: TRBJ1-1; D gene: -; V gene: TRBV5-6; CDR3 DNA: TGTGCCAGCACCCGAGGGTCGGGCACTGAAGCTTTCTTT; CDR3 protein: CASTRGSGTEAFF
clone size: -; J gene: TRBJ2-3; D gene: TRBD2; V gene: TRBV7-2; CDR3 DNA: TGTGCCAGCAGCCCTGGTGGGACTAGAGGCGATACGCAGTATTTT; CDR3 protein: CASSPGGTRGDTQYF
clone size: -; J gene: TRBJ2-7; D gene: TRBD2; V gene: TRBV30; CDR3 DNA: TGTGCCTGGACCCGGACTAGCGGCATCTACGAGCAGTACTTC; CDR3 protein: CAWTRTSGIYEQYF
clone size: -; J gene: TRBJ1-4; D gene: -; V gene: TRBV30; CDR3 DNA: TGTGCCTGGAGTTTTGCGGGACTGATTAATGAAAAACTGTTTTTT; CDR3 protein: CAWSFAGLINEKLFF
clone size: once; J gene: TRBJ2-3; D gene: -; V gene: TRBV7-2; CDR3 DNA: TGTGCCAGTAGCAGGAGAAACACAGATACGCAGTATTTT; CDR3 protein: CASSRRNTDTQYF
clone size: -; J gene: TRBJ2-7; D gene: TRBD2; V gene: TRBV7-9; CDR3 DNA: TGTGCCAGCAGCTTAGGGACTAGCGGCCACTCCTACGAGCAGTACTTC; CDR3 protein: CASSLGTSGHSYEQYF
clone size: -; J gene: TRBJ2-7; D gene: -; V gene: TRBV5-1; CDR3 DNA: TGCACCAGCGCGGTAGGTACCCTCTACGAGCAGTACTTC; CDR3 protein: CTSAVGTLYEQYF
clone size: -; J gene: TRBJ2-1; D gene: TRBD2; V gene: TRBV7-8; CDR3 DNA: TGTGCCAGCAGCCAGAAACGACTAGCGGGAGCCACCCCGAAAGGGTTCTTC; CDR3 protein: CASSQKRLAGATPKGFF
clone size: -; J gene: TRBJ2-1; D gene: TRBD1; V gene: TRBV10-3; CDR3 DNA: TGTGCCATCAGTGAAAGAGGGGGCTTTCCTAATGAGCAGTTCTTC; CDR3 protein: CAISERGGFPNEQFF
clone size: -; J gene: TRBJ2-2; D gene: TRBD2; V gene: TRBV5-1; CDR3 DNA: TGCGCCAGCAGCTTAGGACTAGCGGGAGGGGAGCTGTTTTTT; CDR3 protein: CASSLGLAGGELFF
clone size: once; J gene: TRBJ1-5; D gene: -; V gene: TRBV5-1; CDR3 DNA: TGCGCCAGCAGCTTAGATACACGGGGCAATCAGCCCCAGCATTTT; CDR3 protein: CASSLDTRGNQPQHF
clone size: -; J gene: TRBJ2-1; D gene: -; V gene: TRBV5-1; CDR3 DNA: TGCGCCAGCAGCCTCCCCAGCGCCTACAATGAGCAGTTCTTC; CDR3 protein: CASSLPSAYNEQFF
clone size: -; J gene: TRBJ2-1; D gene: TRBD1; V gene: TRBV5-1; CDR3 DNA: TGCGCCAGCAGCTCGGACTCGACAGGGTTCAATGAGCAGTTCTTC; CDR3 protein: CASSSDSTGFNEQFF
clone size: -; J gene: TRBJ2-3; D gene: -; V gene: TRBV14; CDR3 DNA: TGTGCCAGCAGCCAAGCTGGGGGGGCTGGTACGCAGTATTTT; CDR3 protein: CASSQAGGAGTQYF
clone size: -; J gene: TRBJ2-1; D gene: -; V gene: TRBV24-1; CDR3 DNA: TGTGCCACCAGTGATACAGGATTCAGTGAGCAGTTCTTC; CDR3 protein: CATSDTGFSEQFF
clone size: -; J gene: TRBJ2-5; D gene: TRBD2; V gene: TRBV30; CDR3 DNA: TGTGCCTGGACAAGCGGCGGGGGGGAGACCCAGTACTTC; CDR3 protein: CAWTSGGGETQYF
clone size: -; J gene: TRBJ2-7; D gene: TRBD2; V gene: TRBV28; CDR3 DNA: TGTGCCAGCAGTTTAGGCGGGAGCGCCTCCTACGAGCAGTACTTC; CDR3 protein: CASSLGGSASYEQYF
clone size: few; J gene: TRBJ2-7; D gene: TRBD1; V gene: TRBV27; CDR3 DNA: TGTGCCAGCAGTTTATCCTGGACAGGGGGGTCCTACGAGCAGTACTTC; CDR3 protein: CASSLSWTGGSYEQYF
clone size: -; J gene: TRBJ1-3; D gene: -; V gene: TRBV9; CDR3 DNA: TGTGCCAGCAGCGTAGCCTCAGGGGCTGGAAACACCATATATTTT; CDR3 protein: CASSVASGAGNTIYF
clone size: -; J gene: TRBJ2-2; D gene: -; V gene: TRBV7-9; CDR3 DNA: TGTGCCAGCAGCTTAGCAGGAGGGGATGGCGGGGAGCTGTTTTTT; CDR3 protein: CASSLAGGDGGELFF
clone size: -; J gene: TRBJ2-2; D gene: -; V gene: TRBV5-4; CDR3 DNA: TGTGCCAGCAGCTTGGGGGGAAGGAGGGCAGGCACCGGGGAGCTGTTTTTT; CDR3 protein: CASSLGGRRAGTGELFF
clone size: -; J gene: TRBJ1-5; D gene: -; V gene: TRBV19; CDR3 DNA: TGTGCCAGTAGCTCCAGGGGAGTAGGCAATCAGCCCCAGCATTTT; CDR3 protein: CASSSRGVGNQPQHF
clone size: -; J gene: TRBJ2-1; D gene: TRBD2; V gene: TRBV19; CDR3 DNA: TGTGCCAGTGGACGGGGGGGCTGGAATGAGCAGTTCTTC; CDR3 protein: CASGRGGWNEQFF
clone size: -; J gene: TRBJ2-3; D gene: -; V gene: TRBV25-1; CDR3 DNA: TGTGCCAGCATCAATGCCGCGGCGCAGTATTTT; CDR3 protein: CASINAAAQYF
clone size: few; J gene: TRBJ1-1; D gene: -; V gene: TRBV2; CDR3 DNA: TGTGCCAGCTCTAACCGGGGGTCGGACACTGAAGCTTTCTTT; CDR3 protein: CASSNRGSDTEAFF
clone size: -; J gene: TRBJ1-1; D gene: -; V gene: TRBV5-1; CDR3 DNA: TGCGCCAGCAGCTTGGCCATTCAGGGTGGGACTGAAGCTTTCTTT; CDR3 protein: CASSLAIQGGTEAFF
clone size: -; J gene: TRBJ2-1; D gene: -; V gene: TRBV18; CDR3 DNA: TGTGCCAGCTCACCACCGGAAGGAGCTCGATACAATGAGCAGTTCTTC; CDR3 protein: CASSPPEGARYNEQFF
clone size: -; J gene: TRBJ2-7; D gene: -; V gene: TRBV6-5; CDR3 DNA: TGTGCCAGCACACTGGCCTACGAGCAGTACTTC; CDR3 protein: CASTLAYEQYF
clone size: -; J gene: TRBJ1-1; D gene: -; V gene: TRBV7-9; CDR3 DNA: TGTGCCAGCAGTATTGCCCAAGGGGGAACTAACTTCTTT; CDR3 protein: CASSIAQGGTNFF
clone size: -; J gene: TRBJ1-2; D gene: -; V gene: TRBV7-2; CDR3 DNA: TGTGCCAGCAGCTCGAGGCAGGGTATTAACTATGGCTACACCTTC; CDR3 protein: CASSSRQGINYGYTF
clone size: -; J gene: TRBJ2-3; D gene: TRBD1; V gene: TRBV5-1; CDR3 DNA: TGCGCCAGCAGCTCAAGGGACAGGGACACAGATACGCAGTATTTT; CDR3 protein: CASSSRDRDTDTQYF
clone size: -; J gene: TRBJ1-5; D gene: TRBD1; V gene: TRBV18; CDR3 DNA: TGTGCCAGCTCACCAACAGGGGGTGTGAGTCAGCCCCAGCATTTT; CDR3 protein: CASSPTGGVSQPQHF
clone size: once; J gene: TRBJ2-1; D gene: TRBD2; V gene: TRBV28; CDR3 DNA: TGTGCCAGCGATTCAGCGGGGACCTCTGCAAATGAGCAGTTCTTC; CDR3 protein: CASDSAGTSANEQFF
clone size: -; J gene: TRBJ1-2; D gene: -; V gene: TRBV28; CDR3 DNA: TGTGCCAGCAATGAGAACTATGGCTACACCTTC; CDR3 protein: CASNENYGYTF
clone size: -; J gene: TRBJ1-5; D gene: TRBD1; V gene: TRBV7-2; CDR3 DNA: TGTGCCAGCAGCTCCACAGGGGTTCGCAATCAGCCCCAGCATTTT; CDR3 protein: CASSSTGVRNQPQHF
clone size: -; J gene: TRBJ2-3; D gene: TRBD1; V gene: TRBV11-2; CDR3 DNA: TGTGCCAGCAGCTGGGGACAGGGCGGTGATACGCAGTATTTT; CDR3 protein: CASSWGQGGDTQYF
clone size: -; J gene: TRBJ2-1; D gene: -; V gene: TRBV5-1; CDR3 DNA: TGCGCCAGCAGCCCCCAGGGATCCTACAATGAGCAGTTCTTC; CDR3 protein: CASSPQGSYNEQFF
clone size: -; J gene: TRBJ2-1; D gene: TRBD2; V gene: TRBV4-1; CDR3 DNA: TGCGCCAGCAGCCGCACAGCGGGGGATTACAATGAGCAGTTCTTC; CDR3 protein: CASSRTAGDYNEQFF
clone size: -; J gene: TRBJ2-1; D gene: TRBD1; V gene: TRBV19; CDR3 DNA: TGTGCCAGTACCCCGGACAGGCGAGACAATGAGCAGTTCTTC; CDR3 protein: CASTPDRRDNEQFF
clone size: few; J gene: TRBJ2-7; D gene: -; V gene: TRBV6-5; CDR3 DNA: TGTGCCAGCAGTTACACGGGACTGATCTACGAGCAGTACTTC; CDR3 protein: CASSYTGLIYEQYF
clone size: -; J gene: TRBJ1-1; D gene: -; V gene: TRBV6-2/TRBV6-3; CDR3 DNA: TGTGCCAGCACCCCGGCCGAAGCTTTCTTT; CDR3 protein: CASTPAEAFF
clone size: -; J gene: TRBJ2-7; D gene: -; V gene: TRBV6-6; CDR3 DNA: TGTGCCAGCAGTCCCTCGGTCAACTCAGGATGGGAGCAGTACTTC; CDR3 protein: CASSPSVNSGWEQYF
clone size: -; J gene: TRBJ2-5; D gene: TRBD2; V gene: TRBV3-1/TRBV3-2; CDR3 DNA: TGTGCCAGCAGTACCGCCGGGCGGGGGGTCCAAGAGACCCAGTACTTC; CDR3 protein: CASSTAGRGVQETQYF
clone size: -; J gene: TRBJ2-7; D gene: -; V gene: TRBV5-8; CDR3 DNA: TGTGCCAGCAGCCTTCACTGGGAGGAGCAGTACTTC; CDR3 protein: CASSLHWEEQYF
clone size: -; J gene: TRBJ2-2; D gene: TRBD1; V gene: TRBV7-2; CDR3 DNA: TGTGCCAGCAGCTTAGCACAGGGGGCGACCACCGGGGAGCTGTTTTTT; CDR3 protein: CASSLAQGATTGELFF
clone size: -; J gene: TRBJ2-7; D gene: TRBD2; V gene: TRBV9; CDR3 DNA: TGTGCCAGCAGCGTCGGAGGGAGCGGGGGGCCGGGGTACGAGCAGTACTTC; CDR3 protein: CASSVGGSGGPGYEQYF
clone size: -; J gene: TRBJ1-6; D gene: -; V gene: TRBV5-4; CDR3 DNA: TGTGCCAGCCGGGGGGGGGATTCACCCCTCCACTTT; CDR3 protein: CASRGGDSPLHF
clone size: few; J gene: TRBJ1-1; D gene: -; V gene: TRBV7-9; CDR3 DNA: TGTGCCAGCAGCTTAGTTGTTAGAAAGAACACTGAAGCTTTCTTT; CDR3 protein: CASSLVVRKNTEAFF
clone size: -; J gene: TRBJ1-5; D gene: -; V gene: TRBV28; CDR3 DNA: TGTGCCAGCAGGCCGCCTACAGTGGGTAATCAGCCCCAGCATTTT; CDR3 protein: CASRPPTVGNQPQHF
clone size: -; J gene: TRBJ1-1; D gene: -; V gene: TRBV4-1; CDR3 DNA: TGCGCCAGCAGCCAAGATGCGTGGAACACTGAAGCTTTCTTT; CDR3 protein: CASSQDAWNTEAFF
clone size: -; J gene: TRBJ1-2; D gene: -; V gene: TRBV20-1; CDR3 DNA: TGCAGTGCTAAGGAGGGGGGCTACACCTTC; CDR3 protein: CSAKEGGYTF
clone size: -; J gene: TRBJ1-2; D gene: -; V gene: TRBV28; CDR3 DNA: TGTGCCAGTTCCGGGGCTAACTATGGCTACACCTTC; CDR3 protein: CASSGANYGYTF
clone size: -; J gene: TRBJ2-5; D gene: -; V gene: TRBV27; CDR3 DNA: TGTGCCAGCAGTTCATGGCCAAACCAAGAGACCCAGTACTTC; CDR3 protein: CASSSWPNQETQYF
clone size: once; J gene: TRBJ1-5; D gene: -; V gene: TRBV18; CDR3 DNA: TGTGCCAGCTCCTCGGGGGAGGGACAGCCCCAGCATTTT; CDR3 protein: CASSSGEGQPQHF
clone size: -; J gene: TRBJ2-2; D gene: -; V gene: TRBV30; CDR3 DNA: TGTGCCTGGAGCGTCGACTTCACCGGGGAGCTGTTTTTT; CDR3 protein: CAWSVDFTGELFF
clone size: -; J gene: TRBJ2-5; D gene: -; V gene: TRBV24-1; CDR3 DNA: TGTGCCACCAGTGATTTGAACAGCGGGGAGACCCAGTACTTC; CDR3 protein: CATSDLNSGETQYF
clone size: -; J gene: TRBJ2-1; D gene: TRBD2; V gene: TRBV28; CDR3 DNA: TGTGCCAGCAGGCCAATGGGTAGCGGGACGAGGGAGCAGTTCTTC; CDR3 protein: CASRPMGSGTREQFF
clone size: -; J gene: TRBJ1-1; D gene: -; V gene: TRBV7-2; CDR3 DNA: TGTGCCAGCAGCTTAGCGCTAACAGGTTCGGATGAAGCTTTCTTT; CDR3 protein: CASSLALTGSDEAFF
clone size: -; J gene: TRBJ1-1; D gene: -; V gene: TRBV7-8; CDR3 DNA: TGTGCCAGCAGCTTAGGCGGCAGGGTGTCTTACACTGAAGCTTTCTTT; CDR3 protein: CASSLGGRVSYTEAFF